A selection of T cell receptor beta chains follows, all from one sample in a study of control samples from healthy donors and cancer patients. Profiling relied on immunoSEQ multiplex PCR, and the TCRdb table lists in-frame clones only, not all of them. The data show around 100,000 clones, about 89% seen once. The sequencing sample was made of blood. Source of these receptors: a young man in good health. Both conserved end residues are part of each CDR3. Each record gives: V gene, J gene, D gene, clone size, CDR3 protein, CDR3 DNA. D genes are given only for firm matches. Size values are once, few and many counts, or a class for expanded clones, and some rows have none.

TRBV9	TRBJ2-1	-	-	CASSVLPGYNEQFF	TGTGCCAGCAGCGTACTTCCGGGATACAATGAGCAGTTCTTC
TRBV20-1	TRBJ1-2	-	-	CSAMEGYGYTF	TGCAGTGCTATGGAAGGCTATGGCTACACCTTC
TRBV29-1	TRBJ1-2	-	-	CSVEGPFNYGYTF	TGCAGCGTTGAAGGCCCTTTTAACTATGGCTACACCTTC
TRBV25-1	TRBJ2-6	-	-	CASRGGPGANVLTF	TGTGCCAGCAGGGGGGGTCCCGGGGCCAACGTCCTGACTTTC
TRBV7-8	TRBJ1-2	-	few	CASSLVSRGMDGYTF	TGTGCCAGCAGCTTAGTATCCCGGGGTATGGATGGCTACACCTTC
TRBV5-1	TRBJ1-1	-	-	CASSLGGGGRTEAFF	TGCGCCAGCAGCCTGGGAGGAGGGGGACGCACTGAAGCTTTCTTT
TRBV7-8	TRBJ1-1	-	-	CASSSRGGLDTEAFF	TGTGCCAGCAGCTCCAGGGGAGGGTTGGACACTGAAGCTTTCTTT
TRBV3-1/TRBV3-2	TRBJ1-1	-	-	CASSRHQAANTEAFF	TGTGCCAGCAGCCGGCACCAGGCGGCGAACACTGAAGCTTTCTTT
TRBV4-2	TRBJ1-5	-	once	CASSRVANQPQHF	TGTGCCAGCAGCCGGGTTGCCAATCAGCCCCAGCATTTT
TRBV13	TRBJ2-3	TRBD2	-	CASSISGRALSTDTQYF	TGTGCCAGCAGCATTAGCGGGAGGGCTCTTAGCACAGATACGCAGTATTTT
TRBV19	TRBJ1-1	-	-	CASSDRNTEAFF	TGTGCCAGTAGTGACCGGAACACTGAAGCTTTCTTT
TRBV9	TRBJ1-1	-	-	CASSHWTANTEAFF	TGTGCCAGCAGCCATTGGACAGCCAACACTGAAGCTTTCTTT
TRBV23-1	TRBJ1-1	-	-	CASNGVEGVSNTEAFF	TGCGCCAGCAACGGGGTTGAAGGGGTGTCTAACACTGAAGCTTTCTTT
TRBV6-4	TRBJ2-6	TRBD2	-	CASQRDSGANVLTF	TGTGCCAGCCAGCGGGATTCTGGGGCCAACGTCCTGACTTTC
TRBV19	TRBJ1-1	TRBD1	once	CASTGTGFSTEAFF	TGTGCCAGTACCGGGACAGGGTTTAGCACTGAAGCTTTCTTT
TRBV9	TRBJ2-3	-	-	CASSVVPTSTDTQYF	TGTGCCAGCAGCGTAGTCCCCACTAGCACAGATACGCAGTATTTT
TRBV24-1	TRBJ2-1	TRBD2	-	CATMSAGGPHEQFF	TGTGCCACCATGTCGGCGGGAGGGCCCCATGAGCAGTTCTTC
TRBV27	TRBJ1-4	-	-	CASSPKGDLGLATNEKLFF	TGTGCCAGCAGTCCCAAGGGGGACTTGGGCCTTGCAACTAATGAAAAACTGTTTTTT
TRBV6-1	TRBJ2-5	-	-	CASSEDYWETQYF	TGTGCCAGCAGTGAAGACTATTGGGAGACCCAGTACTTC
TRBV13	TRBJ1-4	-	-	CASSVKTGTLGEKLFF	TGTGCCAGCAGCGTAAAAACCGGGACCCTGGGTGAAAAACTGTTTTTT
TRBV7-9	TRBJ2-1	-	-	CASSLAVGTSYNEQFF	TGTGCCAGCAGCTTAGCGGTAGGGACAAGCTACAATGAGCAGTTCTTC
TRBV28	TRBJ2-3	TRBD1	-	CASWDGRTGAADTQYF	TGTGCCAGCTGGGATGGAAGGACAGGGGCGGCAGATACGCAGTATTTT
TRBV20-1	TRBJ2-3	TRBD2	-	CSASSASGATDTQYF	TGCAGTGCTAGTTCGGCTAGCGGGGCCACAGATACGCAGTATTTT
TRBV5-1	TRBJ1-2	-	-	CASSLTGNGYTF	TGCGCCAGCAGCTTGACTGGGAATGGCTACACCTTC
TRBV19	TRBJ2-2	-	-	CASSTQVGGVTGELFF	TGTGCCAGTAGTACTCAAGTAGGGGGGGTCACCGGGGAGCTGTTTTTT
TRBV29-1	TRBJ2-1	TRBD2	-	CSVEGHSGGDNEQFF	TGCAGCGTTGAAGGACACAGCGGGGGGGACAATGAGCAGTTCTTC
TRBV7-2	TRBJ2-7	TRBD2	-	CASSLSGTGEQYF	TGTGCCAGCAGCCTTAGCGGGACGGGAGAGCAGTACTTC
TRBV19	TRBJ1-2	TRBD1	-	CASSMTGTGYGYTF	TGTGCCAGTAGTATGACCGGGACAGGCTATGGCTACACCTTC
TRBV6-5	TRBJ1-1	TRBD1	once	CASTDTGGVNTEAFF	TGTGCCAGCACCGACACAGGGGGGGTGAACACTGAAGCTTTCTTT
TRBV19	TRBJ1-5	-	-	CASSIGQGLSLSNQPQHF	TGTGCCAGTAGTATTGGGCAGGGGCTGAGCCTAAGCAATCAGCCCCAGCATTTT
TRBV12-5	TRBJ2-2	-	-	CASGPSKNTGELFF	TGTGCTAGTGGTCCGTCTAAAAACACCGGGGAGCTGTTTTTT
TRBV28	TRBJ1-1	-	-	CASSGRSGAFF	TGTGCCAGCAGCGGGCGTTCAGGCGCTTTCTTT
TRBV23-1	TRBJ2-2	TRBD1	-	CASSRWTGGALDTGELFF	TGCGCCAGCAGTCGCTGGACAGGGGGCGCTTTGGACACCGGGGAGCTGTTTTTT
TRBV4-1	TRBJ2-5	TRBD2	-	CASSQDSGTGLAGAGRTQYF	TGCGCCAGCAGCCAAGATTCCGGGACCGGACTAGCGGGAGCCGGAAGGACCCAGTACTTC
TRBV25-1	TRBJ1-2	-	-	CASAGGARGYTF	TGTGCCAGTGCTGGGGGGGCGCGGGGCTACACCTTC
TRBV7-9	TRBJ2-1	-	-	CASSLKGAGGNEQFF	TGTGCCAGCAGCTTAAAAGGGGCAGGTGGCAATGAGCAGTTCTTC
TRBV7-9	TRBJ1-3	TRBD1	-	CASSRTGSGNTIYF	TGTGCCAGCAGCCGGACAGGCTCTGGAAACACCATATATTTT
TRBV18	TRBJ1-2	TRBD1	-	CASSPPNRGHGYTF	TGTGCCAGCTCACCACCGAACAGGGGGCATGGCTACACCTTC
TRBV20-1	TRBJ2-7	TRBD1	once	CSASDRGEQYF	TGCAGTGCTTCCGACAGGGGAGAGCAGTACTTC
TRBV6-5	TRBJ2-3	TRBD2	few	CASSYSFRGGDTQYF	TGTGCCAGCAGTTACTCCTTCCGGGGGGGAGATACGCAGTATTTT
TRBV5-1	TRBJ2-5	-	-	CASSLQTVQETQYF	TGCGCCAGCAGCTTACAGACAGTCCAAGAGACCCAGTACTTC
TRBV2	TRBJ2-7	TRBD1	-	CASSPWDRPFGQYF	TGTGCCAGCAGTCCCTGGGACAGGCCCTTTGGGCAGTACTTC
TRBV9	TRBJ1-1	TRBD1	few	CASSADRGLLNTEAFF	TGTGCCAGCAGCGCGGACAGGGGGCTATTGAACACTGAAGCTTTCTTT
TRBV6-4	TRBJ1-1	TRBD1	-	CASSSFQGANEAFF	TGTGCCAGCAGTTCATTCCAGGGGGCTAATGAAGCTTTCTTT
TRBV7-8	TRBJ1-5	TRBD1	-	CASSSGTGNQPQHF	TGTGCCAGCAGCTCAGGGACAGGCAACCAGCCCCAGCATTTT
TRBV28	TRBJ2-1	TRBD1	-	CASRQYRGIWFF	TGTGCCAGCAGGCAGTACAGGGGAATTTGGTTCTTC
TRBV11-2	TRBJ2-6	TRBD1	-	CASSSGQAYSGANVLTF	TGTGCCAGCAGCTCCGGACAGGCCTACTCTGGGGCCAACGTCCTGACTTTC
TRBV30	TRBJ2-3	-	-	CAWSVVGVGPDTQYF	TGTGCCTGGAGTGTTGTAGGGGTTGGCCCAGATACGCAGTATTTT
TRBV27	TRBJ1-5	-	-	CASAPSTYLPQHF	TGTGCCAGCGCTCCCTCTACATATCTGCCCCAGCATTTT
TRBV6-5	TRBJ1-2	-	-	CASSTVTGYGYTF	TGTGCCAGCAGTACCGTTACCGGCTATGGCTACACCTTC
TRBV7-2	TRBJ2-7	TRBD1	once	CASRIGQGIHEQYF	TGTGCCAGCAGGATTGGACAGGGTATCCACGAGCAGTACTTC
TRBV7-8	TRBJ2-1	-	-	CASSLWVIMEGKNNEQFF	TGTGCCAGCAGCTTATGGGTGATCATGGAGGGTAAAAACAATGAGCAGTTCTTC
TRBV7-6	TRBJ2-5	TRBD2	few	CASSTGTSGRGQTQYF	TGTGCCAGCAGCACAGGGACTAGCGGGAGAGGGCAGACCCAGTACTTC
TRBV7-9	TRBJ2-6	-	-	CASSVQISGANVLTF	TGTGCCAGCAGCGTTCAGATCTCTGGGGCCAACGTCCTGACTTTC
TRBV28	TRBJ2-1	-	-	CASSRARSYNEQFF	TGTGCCAGCAGCAGGGCCCGCTCCTACAATGAGCAGTTCTTC
TRBV6-5	TRBJ1-5	TRBD1	-	CASRRTGNEPQHF	TGTGCCAGCAGACGGACAGGGAACGAGCCCCAGCATTTT
TRBV12-3/TRBV12-4	TRBJ1-2	-	-	CASSTGVEYGYTF	TGTGCCAGCAGTACTGGGGTTGAGTATGGCTACACCTTC
TRBV4-2	TRBJ2-7	TRBD2	-	CASSQDLGTSHSYEQYF	TGTGCCAGCAGCCAAGATCTGGGGACTAGTCACTCCTACGAGCAGTACTTC
TRBV24-1	TRBJ1-4	TRBD1	once	CATSVGGTGLNEKLFF	TGTGCCACCAGTGTCGGGGGGACAGGTCTGAATGAAAAACTGTTTTTT